These 18 T cell receptor beta chains originate from one sample sequenced in a study of vaccination effects on CD4 cells after COVID-19. Sequencing used immunoSEQ multiplex PCR; TCRdb keeps in-frame clones, though not all of them. Of around 20,000 clones in the sample, about 70% were seen once. Prior to sequencing, the ViraFEST assay stimulated PBMC with viral peptide pools, which expanded the antigen-specific CD4+ T cells. Culture lasted over 9 days before CD4+ T cell isolation. These receptors' antigens are unknown. The sample was CD4+ T cells from PBMCs cultured with HCoV-229E spike peptides, taken before COVID-19 vaccination. These receptors were obtained from a human donor who received a COVID-19 vaccine.

The chain uses TRBV6-5 and TRBJ1-4, with 8 bases fitting TRBD1. From germline, CDR1 is MNHEY and CDR2 SVGAGI. V trimming: 9 bases; J trimming: 8 bases; junction bases outside the gene matches: 8. This CDR3 comprises 13 residues. CDR3 DNA sequence: TGTGCCAGTCAGACAGGGGAGCTAGAAAAACTGTTTTTT. Translating it yields CASQTGELEKLFF.

Points on this clone: This may arise from a read error, as a much more abundant clone is one base away. The chain joins TRBV3-1 (or the pseudogene TRBV3-2) to TRBJ1-2, with 7 positions matching TRBD1. CDR1 and CDR2 (germline): LGHDT, YNNKEL (reference sequence). This CDR3 contains 13 residues. The trim removed 4 bases at V and 3 bases at J, leaving 2 bases unmatched. CDR3: CASSPGQDYGYTF. The CDR3 region has the DNA TGTGCCAGCAGCCCCGGACAGGACTATGGCTACACCTTC.

The gene calls are TRBV5-4 and TRBJ2-2; no clear D gene. Trimming left V 2 bases short and J 1 base short, with 6 bases between. CDR1 is SGHNT, CDR2 YYREEE, per germline (reference sequence). This CDR3 is built from 14 residues. Here the CDR3 DNA reads TGTGCCAGCAGCTTTTCAGGGAACACCGGGGAGCTGTTTTTT. Its translation: CASSFSGNTGELFF.

The sample holds a few counts of this clone. This chain joins TRBV5-6 and TRBJ1-3; no reliable D call. The V and J ends lost 4 bases and 0 bases respectively, with 14 bases between them. Germline V gene lookup returns CDR1 SGHDT and CDR2 YYEEEE. The CDR3 contains 16 residues. The CDR3 sequence: CASSPTIGHSGNTIYF. The CDR3 nucleotides are TGTGCCAGCAGCCCGACTATTGGGCACTCTGGAAACACCATATATTTT.

This chain joins TRBV3-1 (or the pseudogene TRBV3-2) and TRBJ1-5, with unresolved D. CDR3 length: 13 residues. Germline V gives CDR1 LGHDT, CDR2 YNNKEL (reference sequence). V was cut by 1 base and J by 7 bases, with 8 bases left in between. The CDR3 coding sequence is TGTGCCAGCAGCCAAGGGCTGGGGCAGCCCCAGCATTTT. Its translation is CASSQGLGQPQHF.

The V call is TRBV10-1, the J call TRBJ1-1, with D possibly TRBD1 on 6 matching bases. V was pared by 5 bases and J by 1 base, with 8 bases between. The V gene's germline CDR1 is WNHNN and CDR2 SYGVQD (reference sequence). The CDR3 runs to 13 residues. The CDR3 loop is CASSRTANTEAFF. The DNA for the CDR3 is TGCGCCAGCAGTAGGACAGCGAACACTGAAGCTTTCTTT.

The rearrangement joins TRBV6-1 to TRBJ2-3; TRBD1 is a possible D gene (6 bases). Germline V gene sequence: CDR1 MNHNS, CDR2 SASEGT. Trimming cost V 2 bases and J 8 bases, with 17 bases left between them. This CDR3 has 15 amino acids. CDR3 nucleotides: TGTGCCAGCAGTGAAACGGCAGGGGTACCATCTACGCAGTATTTT. It is translated as CASSETAGVPSTQYF.

This clone was observed a few times. The genes are TRBV4-1 and TRBJ1-2, with 9 bases fitting TRBD1. CDR1 and CDR2 from the germline V gene are MGHRA and YSYEKL. J gave up 8 bases and V 0 bases, and 13 bases lay outside the gene matches. CDR3 length: 17 residues. The DNA for the CDR3 is TGCGCCAGCAGCCAAGATCTTATACGGGACAGGGTGCTCGGCTACACCTTC. Amino acids: CASSQDLIRDRVLGYTF.

The gene calls are TRBV15 and TRBJ1-5; perhaps TRBD1 as D (5 bases). This CDR3 spans 19 amino acids. In germline, CDR1 is LNHNV, CDR2 YYDKDF (reference sequence). V was trimmed by 0 bases and J by 0 bases, leaving 18 bases between them. The CDR3 region has the DNA TGTGCCACCAGCAGAGAAAAGGTACCAGGACATATTAGCAATCAGCCCCAGCATTTT. This translates into CATSREKVPGHISNQPQHF.

This clone was seen more than once but under ten times. The chain uses TRBV27 and TRBJ2-1, with 8 bases fitting TRBD1. The CDR3 loop spans 17 amino acids. CDR1 is MNHEY, CDR2 SMNVEV, per germline (reference sequence). V trimming: 4 bases; J trimming: 4 bases; junction bases outside the gene matches: 12. The DNA of the CDR3 is TGTGCCAGCAGTTCTCGACAGGGGCGCTACAGATACAATGAGCAGTTCTTC. It specifies CASSSRQGRYRYNEQFF.

The rearrangement uses TRBV19 and TRBJ2-1, with TRBD1 matching 8 bases. V dropped 5 bases and J dropped 6; count of bases not matched to a gene: 9. The CDR3 is 15 amino acids. Germline loops: CDR1 LNHDA, CDR2 SQIVND (reference sequence). The CDR3 sequence: CASSVSGGLANEQFF. The DNA for the CDR3 is TGTGCCAGTAGTGTTTCAGGGGGCCTGGCCAATGAGCAGTTCTTC. Using reference TRBV19 and TRBJ2-1 for the parts outside the CDR3, the full variable domain is DGGITQSPKYLFRKEGQNVTLSCEQNLNHDAMYWYRQDPGQGLRLIYYSQIVNDFQKGDIAEGYSVSREKKESFPLTVTSAQKNPTAFYLCASSVSGGLANEQFFGPGTRLTVL.

This clone appeared a single time. This chain connects TRBV6-5 to TRBJ1-1; TRBD1 aligns across 7 bases. With 6 bases clipped from V and 4 bases from J, the junction kept 5 bases outside the gene matches. Per the germline V gene, CDR1 is MNHEY and CDR2 is SVGAGI. This CDR3 spans 13 amino acids. The CDR3 DNA follows: TGTGCCAGCAGGACAGGGTCGGGCACTGAAGCTTTCTTT. It specifies CASRTGSGTEAFF.

V gene TRBV10-3 combines with J gene TRBJ1-2; a weak D match, TRBD1 (5 bases). The V and J ends lost 2 bases and 5 bases respectively, with 9 bases between them. Germline V gene sequence: CDR1 ENHRY, CDR2 SYGVKD. CDR3 size: 13 residues. The chain's CDR3 is CAISEVGEYGYTF. CDR3 in DNA: TGTGCCATCAGTGAGGTGGGGGAATATGGCTACACCTTC.

This rearrangement joins TRBV27 to TRBJ1-3; no reliable D call. CDR1 is MNHEY, CDR2 SMNVEV, per germline (reference sequence). V was cut by 6 bases and J by 1 base, with 13 bases left in between. The CDR3 is 15 amino acids. The CDR3 reads CASRPSLGSGNTIYF. CDR3 bases: TGTGCCAGCAGACCTAGTTTGGGGTCTGGAAACACCATATATTTT.

The V and J genes are TRBV5-4 and TRBJ2-3; 7 bases are shared with TRBD2. CDR3 length: 16 residues. The J segment lost 3 bases and the V segment lost 4 bases, leaving 11 bases of the junction unmatched. In germline, CDR1 is SGHNT, CDR2 YYREEE (reference sequence). Written as DNA, the CDR3 is TGTGCCAGCAGCGGGCTTGGGGGGGGGTATACAGATACGCAGTATTTT. As protein: CASSGLGGGYTDTQYF.

This chain connects TRBV10-1 to TRBJ2-7, with D uncertain. V dropped 6 bases and J dropped 2 bases, with 11 bases sitting between them. The CDR3 loop spans 13 amino acids. Germline values: CDR1 WNHNN, CDR2 SYGVQD (reference sequence). The CDR3 DNA is TGCGCCAGCAGAGGAAACAATGCCTACGAGCAGTACTTC. Its protein is CASRGNNAYEQYF.

This clone has just a few counts. The rearrangement links TRBV5-1 to TRBJ1-6, with a possible D match to TRBD1 (5 bases). The CDR3 runs 14 residues. Trimming took 4 bases from V and 7 from J, leaving 12 bases between them. The germline V gene encodes CDR1 SGHRS and CDR2 YFSETQ. The CDR3 region is CASSTPGGNSPLHF. CDR3 DNA sequence: TGCGCCAGCAGCACCCCGGGGGGGAATTCACCCCTCCACTTT.

This clone appeared a single time. The chain is built from TRBV2 and TRBJ2-7; 9 bases align to TRBD1. There are 13 residues in the CDR3. The trim removed 7 bases at V and 4 bases at J, leaving 5 bases unmatched. Germline values: CDR1 SNHLY, CDR2 FYNNEI. This CDR3 reads CASNPGTGYEQYF. As DNA, the CDR3 is TGTGCCAGCAACCCCGGGACAGGGTACGAGCAGTACTTC.